Reported below is one T cell receptor beta chain. Its antigen is as yet unknown. This sample was taken from a study of OX40 agonist ivuxolimab in advanced cancers. Study context: Patients received ivuxolimab, an intravenous treatment, every 2 weeks at 0.01 to 10 mg/kg. Whole-study results and caveats: CD4+ and CD8+ blood T cells expanded clonally by week 6 at 0.1 to 3.0 mg/kg.

Germline V gene data show CDR1 as SEHNR and CDR2 as FQNEAQ (reference sequence). V gave up 3 bases and J gave up 5 bases; unmatched junction bases: 7. The CDR3 contains 15 residues. The data were produced by immunoSEQ multiplex PCR, yet TCRdb's version contains in-frame clones alone and is incomplete. The table includes 20,000 to 25,000 clones, about 90% detected once. V is TRBV7-9 and J is TRBJ2-7, with 10 bases identical to TRBD1. The origin of this receptor is an adult with an advanced solid tumor such as melanoma, head and neck, liver or kidney cancer. The sample was CD4+ or CD8+ T cells sorted from blood, taken in a trial of the OX40 agonist ivuxolimab. The DNA for the CDR3 is TGTGCCAGCAGCTTCGAGACAGGGGGCATGAACGAGCAGTACTTC. Protein: CASSFETGGMNEQYF. The full variable domain, rest sourced from reference TRBV7-9 and TRBJ2-7, is DTGVSQNPRHKITKRGQNVTFRCDPISEHNRLYWYRQTLGQGPEFLTYFQNEAQLEKSRLLSDRFSAERPKGSFSTLEIQRTEQGDSAMYLCASSFETGGMNEQYFGPGTRLTVT.